This is a list of T cell receptor beta chains from one sample in a study of T cell repertoires in cytomegalovirus infection. Each CDR3 protein gets one entry after TCRdb re-called the reads with MiXCR. The data contain around 180,000 distinct CDR3 sequences, 28% of them singletons. The sequenced sample was PBMCs. These receptors were taken from a human donor in good health (CMV status not recorded). Some clones in this sample may be carry-over from other donors' samples. Each CDR3 is given with its conserved first and last residue. D genes are given only for firm matches. Size is omitted from some rows. Given values are once, few, many or a class for expanded clones.

v_call,clone_size,j_call,d_call,cdr3_aa,cdr3_nt
TRBV6-1,.,TRBJ2-5,.,CASMGWGRPETQYF,TGTGCCAGCATGGGGTGGGGTCGACCGGAGACCCAGTACTTC
TRBV6-2/TRBV6-3,.,TRBJ2-7,TRBD1,CASNEQGASNYEQYF,TGTGCCAGCAACGAACAGGGGGCATCGAACTACGAGCAGTACTTC
TRBV25-1,.,TRBJ2-5,.,CASSELGGGAQETQYF,TGTGCCAGCAGTGAATTAGGTGGGGGTGCCCAAGAGACCCAGTACTTC
TRBV7-2,many,TRBJ1-1,TRBD1,CASSFGQGRMNTEAFF,TGTGCCAGCAGCTTTGGACAGGGTAGAATGAACACTGAAGCTTTCTTT
TRBV2,.,TRBJ2-1,.,CASGSGVSYNEQFF,TGTGCCAGCGGCTCGGGCGTGTCCTACAATGAGCAGTTCTTC
TRBV7-8,many,TRBJ2-2,TRBD1,CASSFRGLELFF,TGTGCCAGCAGCTTCAGGGGGCTGGAGCTGTTTTTT
TRBV5-1,.,TRBJ2-7,.,CASSLLGAYEQYF,TGCGCCAGCAGCTTGCTGGGGGCCTACGAGCAGTACTTC
TRBV7-2,many,TRBJ1-5,.,CASSFWGENQPQHF,TGTGCCAGCAGCTTTTGGGGCGAGAATCAGCCCCAGCATTTT
TRBV11-2,.,TRBJ2-7,.,CASSQRKIEQYF,TGTGCCAGCAGCCAAAGAAAGATCGAGCAGTACTTC
TRBV14,.,TRBJ2-5,TRBD1,CASSHLDRDQETQYF,TGTGCCAGCAGCCATTTGGACAGGGACCAAGAGACCCAGTACTTC
TRBV5-8,few,TRBJ2-4,.,CASSPLGGDNIQYF,TGTGCCAGCAGCCCCTTGGGCGGGGACAACATTCAGTACTTC
TRBV5-1,.,TRBJ2-1,.,CASRLDGSIEQFF,TGCGCCAGCAGACTGGACGGCTCAATTGAGCAGTTCTTC
TRBV12-3/TRBV12-4,.,TRBJ2-7,.,CASTEDTVSYEQYF,TGTGCCAGCACCGAGGACACCGTCTCCTACGAGCAGTACTTC
TRBV4-3,.,TRBJ1-2,.,CASSHHPGTTNYGYTF,TGCGCCAGCAGCCATCATCCCGGGACAACTAACTATGGCTACACCTTC
TRBV11-2,.,TRBJ2-1,TRBD2,CASGLVTSGGARRNNEQFF,TGTGCCAGCGGCTTAGTAACGAGCGGGGGGGCCCGAAGGAACAATGAGCAGTTCTTC
TRBV7-2,many,TRBJ2-5,.,CASQGWRYTQETQYF,TGTGCCAGCCAAGGTTGGCGTTACACCCAAGAGACCCAGTACTTC
TRBV15,.,TRBJ1-5,TRBD1,CATSSRTGWGNQPQHF,TGTGCCACCAGCAGCCGGACAGGGTGGGGCAATCAGCCCCAGCATTTT
TRBV20-1,.,TRBJ2-1,.,CSARGDGMPGVSYNEQFF,TGCAGTGCTAGAGGTGATGGTATGCCGGGGGTATCCTACAATGAGCAGTTCTTC
TRBV7-2,.,TRBJ1-4,.,CASSRVGFDEKLFF,TGTGCCAGCAGCCGAGTGGGGTTCGATGAAAAACTGTTTTTT
TRBV30,few,TRBJ1-1,.,CAWTRQGTEAFF,TGTGCCTGGACGCGGCAGGGAACTGAAGCTTTCTTT
TRBV3-1,.,TRBJ1-4,.,CASSQGSGSEKLFF,TGTGCCAGCAGCCAAGGTTCAGGGAGTGAAAAACTGTTTTTT
TRBV11-2,few,TRBJ1-2,TRBD1,CASSLVPGQGNYGYTF,TGTGCCAGCAGCTTAGTCCCGGGACAGGGGAACTATGGCTACACCTTC
TRBV7-2,many,TRBJ1-2,.,CASSFRPGDVDGGYTF,TGTGCCAGCAGCTTTCGTCCGGGGGACGTCGATGGGGGCTACACCTTC
TRBV7-2,many,TRBJ1-1,.,CASSLGPENTEAFF,TGTGCCAGCAGCTTAGGGCCTGAGAACACTGAAGCTTTCTTT
TRBV6-2/TRBV6-3,.,TRBJ1-5,TRBD1,CASSYLTGRDQPQHF,TGTGCCAGCAGTTATCTGACAGGGCGCGATCAGCCCCAGCATTTT
TRBV6-2/TRBV6-3,.,TRBJ1-2,.,CASSYGARAGYTF,TGTGCCAGCAGTTACGGGGCTCGCGCTGGCTACACCTTC
TRBV4-3,few,TRBJ1-1,.,CASSQVREDMNTEAFF,TGCGCCAGCAGCCAAGTGCGGGAGGACATGAACACTGAAGCTTTCTTT
TRBV6-1,.,TRBJ2-5,.,CASSEARTYQETQYF,TGTGCCAGCAGTGAAGCACGGACTTACCAAGAGACCCAGTACTTC
TRBV5-5,.,TRBJ2-5,TRBD2,CASSPASGGMIQTQYF,TGTGCCAGCAGCCCTGCTAGCGGGGGTATGATACAGACCCAGTACTTC
TRBV7-2,few,TRBJ2-7,.,CASSLDSISYEQYF,TGTGCCAGCAGCTTAGACAGTATCTCCTACGAGCAGTACTTC
TRBV6-6,.,TRBJ2-1,TRBD2,CASSSGLAGGYNEQFF,TGTGCCAGCAGTTCCGGACTAGCGGGGGGGTACAATGAGCAGTTCTTC
TRBV28,many,TRBJ2-3,TRBD2,CASSSLAGGMDTQYF,TGTGCCAGCAGTTCCCTAGCGGGGGGGATGGATACGCAGTATTTT
TRBV14,.,TRBJ2-1,.,CASSQDYGASEQFF,TGTGCCAGCAGCCAAGATTATGGGGCAAGTGAGCAGTTCTTC
TRBV10-3,few,TRBJ1-2,.,CAISSGGVYGYTF,TGTGCCATCAGTAGCGGGGGCGTCTATGGCTACACCTTC
TRBV7-2,.,TRBJ1-1,TRBD1,CASSSDHRGDTEAFF,TGTGCCAGCAGCTCAGACCACAGGGGGGACACTGAAGCTTTCTTT
TRBV29-1,.,TRBJ2-7,.,CSVRGGAELSYEQYF,TGCAGCGTTAGGGGGGGGGCGGAACTCTCCTACGAGCAGTACTTC
TRBV7-9,.,TRBJ1-5,TRBD1,CASSLWTGLRNSNQPQHF,TGTGCCAGCAGCCTTTGGACAGGGCTGCGGAATAGCAATCAGCCCCAGCATTTT
TRBV27,few,TRBJ2-3,TRBD2,CASSFTGGTQYF,TGTGCCAGCAGTTTCACGGGGGGTACGCAGTATTTT
TRBV27,.,TRBJ2-2,TRBD2,CASRLAGGTNTGELFF,TGTGCCAGTCGACTAGCGGGGGGGACGAACACCGGGGAGCTGTTTTTT
TRBV6-5,many,TRBJ2-2,TRBD2,CASSQGLAGATGELFF,TGTGCCAGCAGCCAAGGACTAGCGGGGGCCACCGGGGAGCTGTTTTTT
TRBV14,.,TRBJ1-2,.,CASSPLTAANYGYTF,TGTGCCAGCAGCCCATTGACCGCCGCTAACTATGGCTACACCTTC
TRBV9,.,TRBJ2-5,TRBD1,CASSLSQGKETQYF,TGTGCCAGCAGCCTCTCACAGGGGAAAGAGACCCAGTACTTC